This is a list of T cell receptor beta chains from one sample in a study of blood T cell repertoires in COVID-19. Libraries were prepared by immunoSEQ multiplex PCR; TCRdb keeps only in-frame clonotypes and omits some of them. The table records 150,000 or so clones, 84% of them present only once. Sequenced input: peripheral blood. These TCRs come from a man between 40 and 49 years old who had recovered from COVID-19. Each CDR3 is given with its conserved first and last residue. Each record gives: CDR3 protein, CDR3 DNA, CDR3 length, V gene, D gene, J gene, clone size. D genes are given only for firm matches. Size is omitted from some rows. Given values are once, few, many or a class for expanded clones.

CDR3aa: CASSLAGNYGYTF
CDR3nt: TGTGCCAGCAGTTTAGCAGGAAACTATGGCTACACCTTC
len: 13
v_gene: TRBV28
d_gene: .
j_gene: TRBJ1-2
abundance: .

CDR3aa: CAWRIAGAPAETQYF
CDR3nt: TGTGCCTGGAGAATAGCGGGGGCCCCGGCGGAGACCCAGTACTTC
len: 15
v_gene: TRBV30
d_gene: TRBD2
j_gene: TRBJ2-5
abundance: once

CDR3aa: CASSAVTEYNEQFF
CDR3nt: TGTGCCAGCAGTGCAGTGACAGAATACAATGAGCAGTTCTTC
len: 14
v_gene: TRBV2
d_gene: .
j_gene: TRBJ2-1
abundance: .

CDR3aa: CASSRTGSGEQFF
CDR3nt: TGTGCCAGCAGCCGGACAGGGTCGGGTGAGCAGTTCTTC
len: 13
v_gene: TRBV3-1/TRBV3-2
d_gene: TRBD1
j_gene: TRBJ2-1
abundance: few

CDR3aa: CASSLQLEDEQFF
CDR3nt: TGTGCCAGCAGTCTACAGCTGGAGGATGAGCAGTTCTTC
len: 13
v_gene: TRBV6-2/TRBV6-3
d_gene: .
j_gene: TRBJ2-1
abundance: .

CDR3aa: CASSPQIGTTEETQYF
CDR3nt: TGTGCCAGCAGCCCTCAAATAGGGACTACCGAAGAGACCCAGTACTTC
len: 16
v_gene: TRBV5-8
d_gene: TRBD2
j_gene: TRBJ2-5
abundance: .

CDR3aa: CASSPAGLYYNEQFF
CDR3nt: TGTGCCAGCAGCCCCGCGGGACTTTACTACAATGAGCAGTTCTTC
len: 15
v_gene: TRBV7-8
d_gene: .
j_gene: TRBJ2-1
abundance: .

CDR3aa: CASRRQGPVDEQYF
CDR3nt: TGTGCCAGCAGACGACAGGGTCCAGTCGACGAGCAGTACTTC
len: 14
v_gene: TRBV28
d_gene: TRBD1
j_gene: TRBJ2-7
abundance: .

CDR3aa: CASSSRQINLAKNIQYF
CDR3nt: TGTGCCAGCAGCTCGCGACAGATTAACCTAGCCAAAAACATTCAGTACTTC
len: 17
v_gene: TRBV7-4
d_gene: .
j_gene: TRBJ2-4
abundance: .

CDR3aa: CAWSTGQGDTGELFF
CDR3nt: TGTGCCTGGTCCACAGGGCAGGGGGACACCGGGGAGCTGTTTTTT
len: 15
v_gene: TRBV30
d_gene: TRBD1
j_gene: TRBJ2-2
abundance: .

CDR3aa: CASSDPGIYEQYF
CDR3nt: TGTGCCAGCAGCGACCCGGGAATATACGAGCAGTACTTC
len: 13
v_gene: TRBV28
d_gene: .
j_gene: TRBJ2-7
abundance: .

CDR3aa: CASSLTGEKLFF
CDR3nt: TGTGCCAGCAGCCTAACAGGGGAAAAACTGTTTTTT
len: 12
v_gene: TRBV7-2
d_gene: .
j_gene: TRBJ1-4
abundance: .

CDR3aa: CASSIAVQPQHF
CDR3nt: TGTGCCAGTAGTATTGCAGTTCAGCCCCAGCATTTT
len: 12
v_gene: TRBV19
d_gene: .
j_gene: TRBJ1-5
abundance: .

CDR3aa: CASSEAGDTGELFF
CDR3nt: TGTGCCAGCAGTGAGGCCGGGGACACCGGGGAGCTGTTTTTT
len: 14
v_gene: TRBV28
d_gene: .
j_gene: TRBJ2-2
abundance: once